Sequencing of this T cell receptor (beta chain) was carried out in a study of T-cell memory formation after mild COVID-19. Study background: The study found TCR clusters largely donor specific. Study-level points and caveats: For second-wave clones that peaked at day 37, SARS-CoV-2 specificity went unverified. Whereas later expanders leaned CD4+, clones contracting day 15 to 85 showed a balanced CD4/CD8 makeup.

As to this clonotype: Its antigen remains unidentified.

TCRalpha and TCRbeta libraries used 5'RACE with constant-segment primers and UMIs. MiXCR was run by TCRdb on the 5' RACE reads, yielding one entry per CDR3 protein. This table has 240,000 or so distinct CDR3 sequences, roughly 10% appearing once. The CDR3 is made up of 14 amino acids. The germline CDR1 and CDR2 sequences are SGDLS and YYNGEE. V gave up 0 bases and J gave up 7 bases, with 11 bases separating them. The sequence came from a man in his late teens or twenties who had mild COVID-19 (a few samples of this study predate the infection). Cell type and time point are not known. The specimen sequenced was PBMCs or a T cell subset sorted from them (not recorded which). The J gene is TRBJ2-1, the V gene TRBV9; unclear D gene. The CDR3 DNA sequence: TGTGCCAGCAGCGTAGGTCAGACCGGGAATGAGCAGTTCTTC. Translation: CASSVGQTGNEQFF.